This TCR beta chain was identified during a study of spatial heterogeneity in lung cancer. TCR cDNA molecules each carried a unique molecular identifier. TCRdb independently ran MiXCR on the 5' RACE reads; one entry per CDR3 protein. The sample has about 15,000 distinct CDR3 sequences; approximately 7.5% are singletons. V lost 1 base and J 8 bases, leaving 8 bases between the germline ends. The CDR3 is made up of 12 amino acids. Germline lookup yields CDR1 SEHNR and CDR2 FQNEAQ (reference sequence). Time point specified: sample taken at primary tumor resection. Unsorted whole RNA of tumor, nontumor lung or frozen PBMC was sequenced. 72 TRACERx patients with early, untreated non-small cell lung cancer donated samples. This clonotype was seen at least ten times.

This chain joins TRBV7-9 and TRBJ1-1, with unresolved D. This TCR came from a female donor with early-stage non-small cell lung cancer. Sequenced material: PBMCs, taken at surgery. In nucleotides, the CDR3 is TGTGCCAGCAGCTTAGATCCGGGCGAAGCTTTCTTT. This codes for CASSLDPGEAFF. The whole variable domain, remainder taken from reference TRBV7-9 and TRBJ1-1, is DTGVSQNPRHKITKRGQNVTFRCDPISEHNRLYWYRQTLGQGPEFLTYFQNEAQLEKSRLLSDRFSAERPKGSFSTLEIQRTEQGDSAMYLCASSLDPGEAFFGQGTRLTVV.